One sample yielded the 18 T cell receptor beta chains listed below, sequenced in a study of spatial heterogeneity in lung cancer. From the 5' RACE reads, TCRdb called clonotypes with MiXCR, one entry per CDR3 protein. The sample records tens of thousands of distinct CDR3 sequences, roughly a fifth being singletons. Regarding time point: blood at routine non-recurrence follow-up after resection. The source was PBMCs, collected at follow-up. These receptors were obtained from a male donor with early-stage non-small cell lung cancer.

In this sample, this clonotype turned up a few times. The V call is TRBV5-6, the J call TRBJ1-5; TRBD1 matches 11 bases. J gave up 7 bases and V 3 bases, and 6 bases lay outside the gene matches. CDR1 SGHDT and CDR2 YYEEEE come from the germline V gene. CDR3 length: 15 residues. Here the CDR3 reads CASSWGQGDYQPQHF. In nucleotides, the CDR3 is TGTGCCAGCAGCTGGGGACAGGGGGATTACCAGCCCCAGCATTTT.

There are a few counts of this clonotype. This chain uses TRBV7-8 with TRBJ1-5; the match to TRBD1 covers 9 bases. This CDR3 contains 16 residues. Losses at the gene ends were 5 bases for V and 5 bases for J; bases not matched to a gene: 10. CDR1 is SGHVS and CDR2 is FQNEAQ in the germline V gene. DNA for the CDR3: TGTGCCAGCAGCCTGACCGGACAGGGGTCCCATCAGCCCCAGCATTTT. Its protein product is CASSLTGQGSHQPQHF.

For this clonotype: A read error may account for a junction end that differs from germline. The genes are TRBV7-6 and TRBJ2-3, with D maybe TRBD2 (6 bases). Germline loops: CDR1 SGHVS, CDR2 FNYEAQ. The CDR3 is 15 residues long. The CDR3 bases are TGTGTCAGCAGCTTAGTCGAGCGGGCCACAGATACGCAGTATTTT. Residues: CVSSLVERATDTQYF.

This clonotype was counted many times. J is TRBJ2-2 and V is TRBV14; 7 bases map to TRBD2. CDR3 length: 15 amino acids. V dropped 5 bases and J dropped 4; count of bases not matched to a gene: 7. The V gene's germline CDR1 is SGHDN and CDR2 FVKESK. CDR3 nucleotide sequence: TGTGCCAGCAGCTTAGGACTAGGACTCACCGGGGAGCTGTTTTTT. Its translation: CASSLGLGLTGELFF.

CDR3: CSVVPDSTDTQYF. In DNA form, the CDR3 reads TGCAGCGTTGTTCCTGATAGCACAGATACGCAGTATTTT. The chain recombines TRBV29-1 with TRBJ2-3; D not resolved. V was trimmed by 4 bases and J by 0 bases, leaving 8 bases between them. Germline lookup yields CDR1 SQVTM and CDR2 ANQGSEA. The CDR3 runs to 13 residues.

In its sample, this clonotype was seen a few times. The J gene is TRBJ2-2, the V gene TRBV7-7; D is perhaps TRBD1 (5 bases). Trimming took 6 bases from V and 6 from J, leaving 17 bases between them. The CDR3 spans 15 residues. The germline V gene encodes CDR1 SSHAT and CDR2 FNYEAQ (reference sequence). CDR3 loop: CASSSPAEGAGELFF. The CDR3 region has the DNA TGTGCCAGCAGTTCGCCGGCAGAAGGGGCCGGGGAGCTGTTTTTT.

The CDR3 DNA follows: TGTGCCAGCAGCCGCGACGAGGGGGCTGGGGATACGCAGTATTTT. Its protein product is CASSRDEGAGDTQYF. The rearrangement joins TRBV5-4 to TRBJ2-3, with 7 bases identical to TRBD1. The length of the CDR3 is 15 residues. Per the germline V gene, CDR1 is SGHNT and CDR2 is YYREEE (reference sequence). Unmatched junction bases numbered 11, after V lost 4 bases and J lost 6 bases.

The chain has TRBV10-3 and TRBJ1-2; D may be TRBD1 (5 bases). V was shortened by 6 bases and J by 8 bases, with 13 bases between the two germline ends. Germline lookup yields CDR1 ENHRY and CDR2 SYGVKD. CDR3 length equals 12 residues. CDR3 DNA: TGTGCCATCAGCACTCAGGGAGGCGGCTACACCTTC. Protein: CAISTQGGGYTF.

This clonotype occurred a few times. V gene TRBV5-4 combines with J gene TRBJ1-1, with D hard to call. Germline V gene lookup returns CDR1 SGHNT and CDR2 YYREEE (reference sequence). V was shortened by 0 bases and J by 0 bases, with 3 bases between the two germline ends. The CDR3 totals 13 residues. CDR3 nucleotide sequence: TGTGCCAGCAGCTTGGAAATGAACACTGAAGCTTTCTTT. Translation gives CASSLEMNTEAFF.

This clonotype was recorded many times. The gene calls are TRBV10-3 and TRBJ1-2, with D hard to call. V lost 0 bases and J lost 3, with 5 bases in between. The CDR3 consists of 13 residues. Germline-derived CDR1 and CDR2 are ENHRY and SYGVKD. CDR3 nucleotides: TGTGCCATCAGTGAGTCGGAGGACTATGGCTACACCTTC. Translated, it gives CAISESEDYGYTF.

This clonotype was recorded only once. The gene calls are TRBV7-9 and TRBJ1-4; tentative D call: TRBD1 (5 bases). The CDR3 extends over 15 amino acids. CDR1 is SEHNR, CDR2 FQNEAQ, per germline (reference sequence). V was cut by 4 bases and J by 5 bases, with 14 bases left in between. CDR3 in amino acids: CASSSESGLNEKLFF. The CDR3 DNA reads TGTGCCAGCAGCTCCGAATCAGGGTTAAATGAAAAACTGTTTTTT.

This chain links TRBV2 with TRBJ2-2, with 8 nucleotides matching TRBD1. The germline gives CDR1 SNHLY, CDR2 FYNNEI. This CDR3 spans 13 amino acids. V shed 6 bases and J 6 bases; nucleotides not matched to a gene: 3. CDR3 amino acids: CASRAQGAGELFF. CDR3 bases: TGTGCCAGCAGAGCACAGGGGGCCGGGGAGCTGTTTTTT.

This clonotype was counted ten times or more. This rearrangement joins TRBV7-9 to TRBJ2-7; 7 bases align to TRBD1. Germline V gene lookup returns CDR1 SEHNR and CDR2 FQNEAQ (reference sequence). V dropped 4 bases and J dropped 0; count of bases not matched to a gene: 9. CDR3 size: 16 residues. The CDR3 DNA sequence: TGTGCCAGCAGCTCGTACCGGGACAGAAACTCCTACGAGCAGTACTTC. Protein product: CASSSYRDRNSYEQYF.

The chain joins TRBV5-1 to TRBJ1-1; D is possibly TRBD1 (6 bases). V lost 4 bases and J 0 bases, leaving 13 bases between the germline ends. Germline assignment: CDR1 SGHRS and CDR2 YFSETQ. The CDR3 spans 15 residues. The CDR3 sequence: CASSPSGTMNTEAFF. In DNA, the CDR3 is TGCGCCAGCAGCCCCTCAGGGACAATGAACACTGAAGCTTTCTTT.

This clonotype was seen a handful of times. The chain combines TRBV25-1 with TRBJ2-1; TRBD2 agrees at 12 bases. Germline trimming cut 7 bases from V and 7 bases from J; bases unmatched to any gene: 8. Per germline, CDR1 MGHDK and CDR2 SYGVNS. This CDR3 comprises 15 residues. The CDR3 DNA is TGTGCCAGCACCTTACTAGCGGGGGGTGTTAATGAGCAGTTCTTC. As protein: CASTLLAGGVNEQFF.

This clonotype was seen ten or more times. The rearrangement joins TRBV20-1 to TRBJ1-1; D remains unclear. The germline V and J ends were trimmed by 1 base and 1 base, with 10 bases remaining between them. The CDR3 spans 14 residues. Germline V lookup: CDR1 DFQATT, CDR2 SNEGSKA (reference sequence). The CDR3 region is CSARVGNSNTEAFF. CDR3 DNA sequence: TGCAGTGCTAGAGTGGGGAACTCGAACACTGAAGCTTTCTTT.

The CDR3 nucleotides read TGTGCCAGCAGCGACCTTCCAGGGGGCGCCCAGCATTTT. Translation: CASSDLPGGAQHF. This chain connects TRBV2 to TRBJ1-5; 8 bases map to TRBD1. From germline, CDR1 is SNHLY and CDR2 FYNNEI. J was trimmed by 11 bases and V by 6 bases; bases with no gene match: 9. CDR3 size: 13 residues.

This clonotype was counted many times. The chain is built from TRBV15 and TRBJ2-5, with TRBD2 matching over 8 bases. CDR3 size: 15 residues. Trimming cost V 0 bases and J 8 bases; bases outside gene matches: 8. Germline V gives CDR1 LNHNV, CDR2 YYDKDF (reference sequence). The DNA for the CDR3 is TGTGCCACCAGCAGAGATCCAGCGGGAGTTGGTACCCAGTACTTC. This encodes CATSRDPAGVGTQYF.